The 26 T cell receptor beta chains in this list originate from one sample, sequenced in a study of human T cells and chemical hapten exposure. TCRdb redid the calling of the RACE reads with MiXCR, one entry per CDR3 protein. The table includes around 69,000 distinct CDR3 sequences, about 9% detected once. Regarding time point: patch test 2, 6 weeks after DPC sensitization. Treatment meaning: therapeutic diphenylcyclopropenone sensitization with weekly scalp DPC. Specimen: whole blood, collected in connection with sensitization to the hapten diphenylcyclopropenone (DPC). These receptor sequences come from a woman in her fifties or sixties with alopecia areata. Some clones in this sample may be carry-over from other donors' samples.

This clonotype appeared a few times. The chain carries TRBV2 and TRBJ1-1, with D perhaps matching TRBD1 (6 bases). Germline CDR1 and CDR2: SNHLY and FYNNEI. The CDR3 has 12 amino acids. Trimming took 10 bases from V and 4 from J, leaving 13 bases between them. CDR3 nucleotide sequence: TGTGCCACCCTCACAGGGCTCACTGAAGCTTTCTTT. It codes for CATLTGLTEAFF.

The V and J genes are TRBV5-1 and TRBJ1-5; D unresolved. V was trimmed by 2 bases and J by 2 bases, leaving 11 bases between them. Germline V gene sequence: CDR1 SGHRS, CDR2 YFSETQ. CDR3 size: 15 residues. The CDR3 sequence is CASSFSGSGNQPQHF. CDR3 nucleotide sequence: TGCGCCAGCAGCTTTTCGGGATCGGGCAATCAGCCCCAGCATTTT. The variable domain in full, completed from reference TRBV5-1 and TRBJ1-5, reads KAGVTQTPRYLIKTRGQQVTLSCSPISGHRSVSWYQQTPGQGLQFLFEYFSETQRNKGNFPGRFSGRQFSNSRSEMNVSTLELGDSALYLCASSFSGSGNQPQHFGDGTRLSIL.

This clonotype turned up a few times. The chain has TRBV12-3 or TRBV12-4 and TRBJ2-7; D perhaps matches TRBD1 (6 bases). The V end was cut by 1 base, the J end by 5 bases, with 12 bases between. The CDR3 consists of 14 residues. The CDR3 protein is CASSLGYAGDEQYF. The CDR3 nucleotides read TGTGCCAGCAGTTTAGGCTATGCAGGGGACGAGCAGTACTTC.

This clonotype was counted at least ten times. V is TRBV7-7 and J is TRBJ2-3; D possibly uses TRBD1 or TRBD2 (6 bases each). From germline, CDR1 is SSHAT and CDR2 FNYEAQ (reference sequence). V lost 5 bases, J lost 8 bases, and 23 bases lay in between. The CDR3 is 16 residues long. The DNA for the CDR3 is TGTGCCAGCAGCGAGTCCACGGGGGCGGTTAGGGGTACGCAGTATTTT. Its protein is CASSESTGAVRGTQYF.

The chain couples TRBV7-2 to TRBJ2-7; D gene uncertain. Looked up from germline, CDR1 is SGHTA and CDR2 is FQGNSA. V was shortened by 1 base and J by 7 bases, with 11 bases between the two germline ends. The CDR3 covers 13 residues. CDR3 loop: CASSLGAPREQYF. DNA for the CDR3: TGTGCCAGCAGCTTAGGAGCCCCTAGGGAGCAGTACTTC.

This clonotype was picked up many times. The rearrangement uses TRBV2 and TRBJ2-3, with 12 positions matching TRBD2. The CDR3 extends over 16 amino acids. Germline V lookup: CDR1 SNHLY, CDR2 FYNNEI. Germline trimming cut 3 bases from V and 1 base from J; bases unmatched to any gene: 2. CDR3: CASSDRTSGGTDTQYF. Here the CDR3 DNA reads TGTGCCAGCAGTGACCGGACTAGCGGGGGCACAGATACGCAGTATTTT.

The sample holds many counts of this clonotype. The DNA for the CDR3 is TGTGCCAGCAGTTCTAGACGTGCAGGGACTGAAGCTTTCTTT. It specifies CASSSRRAGTEAFF. The V gene is TRBV7-9, the J gene TRBJ1-1; D perhaps matches TRBD1 (5 bases). The CDR3 extends over 14 amino acids. The germline V gene encodes CDR1 SEHNR and CDR2 FQNEAQ (reference sequence). V was pared by 6 bases and J by 5 bases, with 16 bases between.

This clonotype was counted between two and nine times. CDR3 DNA: TGTGCCAGCAGTTTAACGGGACGATATTCACCCCTCCACTTT. This gives the protein CASSLTGRYSPLHF. The chain joins TRBV27 to TRBJ1-6; the D gene is possibly TRBD1 (5 bases). This CDR3 region has 14 residues. With 2 bases removed from V and 8 bases from J, the gap between germline ends came to 10 bases. CDR1 is MNHEY and CDR2 is SMNVEV in the germline V gene (reference sequence).

The rearrangement links TRBV7-2 to TRBJ2-3; 7 bases line up with TRBD2. Germline V gene data show CDR1 as SGHTA and CDR2 as FQGNSA. The CDR3 has 14 amino acids. The V gene end was trimmed by 0 bases and the J gene end by 8 bases; junction bases not matched to a gene: 5. The CDR3, as DNA: TGTGCCAGCAGCTTAGCGGGAGGGTCGGGTACGCAGTATTTT. As protein: CASSLAGGSGTQYF.

In this sample, this clonotype turned up many times. The chain employs TRBV7-9 and TRBJ2-7, with D unclear. CDR1 and CDR2 from the germline V gene are SEHNR and FQNEAQ (reference sequence). Between the trimmed V and J ends, which lost 1 base and 3 bases, there was a span of 10 bases. The CDR3 is 14 residues long. CDR3 protein: CASSLGARYYEQYF. The DNA of the CDR3 is TGTGCCAGCAGCTTAGGGGCTAGGTACTACGAGCAGTACTTC.

This clonotype has at least ten counts. The chain joins TRBV5-1 to TRBJ2-3, with D unresolved. V shed 5 bases and J shed 1 base, with 14 bases lying between them. Germline CDR1 SGHRS, CDR2 YFSETQ. The CDR3 covers 15 residues. The CDR3 region is CASRLQIRGTDTQYF. CDR3 DNA: TGCGCCAGCAGATTACAGATAAGGGGCACAGATACGCAGTATTTT. Filled out from reference TRBV5-1 and TRBJ2-3, the complete variable domain reads KAGVTQTPRYLIKTRGQQVTLSCSPISGHRSVSWYQQTPGQGLQFLFEYFSETQRNKGNFPGRFSGRQFSNSRSEMNVSTLELGDSALYLCASRLQIRGTDTQYFGPGTRLTVL.

This clonotype has only a few counts. V and J are TRBV6-1 and TRBJ2-2; TRBD2 aligns across 13 bases. This CDR3 contains 15 residues. V trimming: 5 bases; J trimming: 7 bases; junction bases outside the gene matches: 4. From germline, CDR1 is MNHNS and CDR2 SASEGT. CDR3 sequence (DNA): TGTGCCAGCAGTCCGGGACTAGCGGGGTTCGGGGAGCTGTTTTTT. Translated: CASSPGLAGFGELFF.

The V and J genes are TRBV19 and TRBJ1-2; no clear D gene. The germline gives CDR1 LNHDA, CDR2 SQIVND (reference sequence). With 3 bases removed from V and 4 bases from J, the gap between germline ends came to 6 bases. This CDR3 spans 12 amino acids. The CDR3 DNA sequence: TGTGCCAGTAGTATGGCGGCCTATGGCTACACCTTC. Its translation is CASSMAAYGYTF.

This clonotype was counted many times. The V call is TRBV7-9, the J call TRBJ2-6; 7 nucleotides line up with TRBD1. CDR3 length: 17 residues. After removal of 5 bases from V and 1 base from J, the junction contained 8 bases not matched to a gene. Germline V lookup: CDR1 SEHNR, CDR2 FQNEAQ (reference sequence). CDR3 amino acids: CASSLQGVLSGANVLTF. The CDR3 region has the DNA TGTGCCAGCAGCCTCCAGGGGGTCCTATCTGGGGCCAACGTCCTGACTTTC.

This clonotype was seen only a few times. This chain uses TRBV20-1 with TRBJ1-5; 9 nucleotides align to TRBD1. CDR1 is DFQATT, CDR2 SNEGSKA, per germline (reference sequence). This CDR3 comprises 13 residues. V lost 5 bases to trimming and J lost 2 bases; unmatched junction nucleotides: 1. Written as DNA, the CDR3 is TGCAGTGCTCGGGACAGGGGCAATCAGCCCCAGCATTTT. This codes for CSARDRGNQPQHF.

This chain uses TRBV28 with TRBJ2-5; 8 nucleotides line up with TRBD2. Per the germline V gene, CDR1 is MDHEN and CDR2 is SYDVKM. The trim removed 3 bases at V and 10 bases at J, leaving 1 base unmatched. The CDR3 runs 11 residues. For the CDR3, the DNA is TGTGCCAGCAGTTTCGGGGGGGTCCAGTACTTC. Amino acid sequence: CASSFGGVQYF.

This CDR3 is CSVERQETQYF. The CDR3 DNA sequence: TGCAGCGTTGAGCGGCAAGAGACCCAGTACTTC. The chain links TRBV29-1 to TRBJ2-5; D call uncertain. The V gene lost 3 bases and the J gene lost 2 bases, with 4 bases spanning the gap. The CDR3 is 11 residues long. Germline lookup yields CDR1 SQVTM and CDR2 ANQGSEA.

This clonotype was found many times. The chain joins TRBV7-8 to TRBJ2-3; D ambiguous. The CDR3 runs to 13 residues. V dropped 1 base and J dropped 1 base, with 3 bases sitting between them. CDR1 and CDR2 (germline): SGHVS, FQNEAQ. This CDR3 reads CASSLVGTDTQYF. The CDR3 DNA sequence: TGTGCCAGCAGCTTAGTGGGCACAGATACGCAGTATTTT.

There are a few counts of this clonotype. The rearrangement uses TRBV10-3 and TRBJ2-1, with TRBD2 matching over 9 bases. The CDR3 runs 13 residues. The ends lost 6 bases at V and 7 bases at J; junction bases unmatched: 4. CDR1 is ENHRY and CDR2 is SYGVKD in the germline V gene. The CDR3 is CAIRGLAWNEQFF. CDR3 nucleotides: TGTGCCATCAGGGGACTAGCATGGAATGAGCAGTTCTTC.

The V gene is TRBV5-4, the J gene TRBJ2-2, with 9 positions matching TRBD1. With 4 bases clipped from V and 4 bases from J, the junction kept 8 bases outside the gene matches. Germline V gene sequence: CDR1 SGHNT, CDR2 YYREEE (reference sequence). This CDR3 contains 16 residues. Written as DNA, the CDR3 is TGTGCCAGCAGCAACCTGACAGGGGGTCGCACCGGGGAGCTGTTTTTT. Translating gives CASSNLTGGRTGELFF.

This clonotype was recorded at least ten times. The J gene is TRBJ1-6, the V gene TRBV7-9, with 7 bases matching TRBD1. CDR1 is SEHNR and CDR2 is FQNEAQ in the germline V gene (reference sequence). The length of the CDR3 is 13 residues. Unmatched junction bases numbered 3, after V lost 5 bases and J lost 8 bases. CDR3 sequence (DNA): TGTGCCAGCAGCCTCGACAGGGATTCACCCCTCCACTTT. Translating gives CASSLDRDSPLHF.

This clonotype showed up many times. This chain links TRBV5-1 with TRBJ1-1; D is undetermined. CDR1 and CDR2 from the germline V gene are SGHRS and YFSETQ. The CDR3 extends over 15 amino acids. V was shortened by 0 bases and J by 0 bases, with 9 bases between the two germline ends. DNA for the CDR3: TGCGCCAGCAGCTTGGATAGGTTCGTGAACACTGAAGCTTTCTTT. This encodes CASSLDRFVNTEAFF.

Many counts were recorded for this clonotype. The V and J genes are TRBV12-3 or TRBV12-4 and TRBJ2-1, with 12 nucleotides matching TRBD2. Unmatched junction bases numbered 10, after V lost 7 bases and J lost 9 bases. CDR3 length equals 15 residues. CDR3 sequence: CASILTSGRVIEQFF. The CDR3 nucleotides read TGTGCCAGCATCCTGACTAGCGGGAGAGTAATTGAGCAGTTCTTC.

This clonotype has just a few counts. The V call is TRBV6-5, the J call TRBJ1-4, with D possibly being TRBD1 (5 bases). The CDR3 length is 11 residues. The germline CDR1 and CDR2 sequences are MNHEY and SVGAGI. V gave up 2 bases and J gave up 12 bases, with 7 bases separating them. The CDR3 DNA follows: TGTGCCAGCAGTTACGGGGGGGAACTGTTTTTT. This codes for CASSYGGELFF.

This chain connects TRBV27 to TRBJ1-6; D not resolved. This CDR3 spans 16 amino acids. Between the trimmed V and J ends, which lost 5 bases and 2 bases, there was a span of 13 bases. Germline loops: CDR1 MNHEY, CDR2 SMNVEV (reference sequence). The CDR3 sequence is CASSPPGLPYNSPLHF. The CDR3 bases are TGTGCCAGCAGTCCACCAGGACTCCCCTATAATTCACCCCTCCACTTT.

This clonotype has just a few counts. This sequence joins TRBV2 and TRBJ2-7; TRBD1 aligns across 7 bases. V was pared by 6 bases and J by 4 bases, with 3 bases of the junction left unmatched. The CDR3 sequence is 12 residues long. CDR1 SNHLY and CDR2 FYNNEI come from the germline V gene. CDR3 nucleotides: TGTGCCAGCAGAGGGGGCTCGTACGAGCAGTACTTC. Its protein is CASRGGSYEQYF.